This T cell receptor (beta chain) was documented in a study of cytomegalovirus exposure and HLA in healthy donors. PCR primers comprised 60 Vbeta and 13 Jbeta primers. TCRdb keeps only in-frame clones here, not all; method: immunoSEQ multiplex PCR. The table includes more than 95,000 clones, roughly 66% detected once. On this clone: Antigen unknown.

Study results and caveats: It was shown in a later analysis that HLA-associated TCR beta chains were more clonally expanded than other, equally common chains. The authors enumerated over 150 TCR beta chains as linked to cytomegalovirus.

This CDR3 is built from 15 residues. J gave up 5 bases and V 2 bases, and 7 bases lay outside the gene matches. Germline loops: CDR1 SGHRS, CDR2 YFSETQ. The rearrangement uses TRBV5-1 and TRBJ1-2; 9 nucleotides agree with TRBD1. Sequencing input: PBMCs. The sequence came from a woman between 50 and 59 years old in good health and CMV-seronegative. CDR3 amino acids: CASSLDGQGLYGYTF. The CDR3 DNA reads as TGCGCCAGCAGCTTAGACGGACAGGGGCTATATGGCTACACCTTC.